This entry lists 15 T cell receptor beta chains sequenced from one sample in a study of blood T cell repertoires in COVID-19. TCRdb keeps only in-frame clones here, not all; method: immunoSEQ multiplex PCR. In the table there are more than 350,000 clones, more than 70% of which are singletons. The source material was peripheral blood. Receptors originate from a woman under 40 with COVID-19, enrolled during active disease.

The chain is built from TRBV6-1 and TRBJ2-2; D may be TRBD2 (6 bases). Germline CDR1 and CDR2: MNHNS and SASEGT. CDR3 length: 15 amino acids. Trimming removed 2 bases at V and 2 bases at J, with 9 bases between. CDR3 coding DNA: TGTGCCAGCAGTGAATTGGGGGGAAACACCGGGGAGCTGTTTTTT. Translation gives CASSELGGNTGELFF.

This chain connects TRBV5-4 to TRBJ2-1, with 9 bases that match TRBD2. Trimming took 0 bases from V and 7 from J; bases not matched to a gene: 5. This CDR3 region has 15 residues. CDR1 SGHNT and CDR2 YYREEE come from the germline V gene (reference sequence). The CDR3 loop is CASSLGGGGVNEQFF. The CDR3 nucleotides are TGTGCCAGCAGCTTGGGCGGGGGGGGAGTAAATGAGCAGTTCTTC.

The count of this clone is one. This chain uses TRBV7-9 with TRBJ1-2; 7 bases fit TRBD1. The CDR3 runs to 15 residues. Germline V gene data show CDR1 as SEHNR and CDR2 as FQNEAQ (reference sequence). V dropped 3 bases and J dropped 4; count of bases not matched to a gene: 8. Here the CDR3 reads CASSFATGVAYGYTF. In DNA form, the CDR3 reads TGTGCCAGCAGCTTTGCAACAGGGGTAGCCTATGGCTACACCTTC.

The chain carries TRBV25-1 and TRBJ2-7; the match to TRBD1 covers 8 bases. CDR1 and CDR2 from the germline V gene are MGHDK and SYGVNS. The J segment lost 0 bases and the V segment lost 1 base, leaving 2 bases of the junction unmatched. This CDR3 comprises 15 residues. This chain's CDR3 is CASSEWGTGSYEQYV. The DNA of the CDR3 is TGTGCCAGCAGTGAATGGGGGACAGGCTCCTACGAGCAGTACGTC.

The rearrangement uses TRBV5-5 and TRBJ2-7; TRBD1 agrees at 8 bases. Germline values: CDR1 SGHKS, CDR2 YYEKEE (reference sequence). The CDR3 is 13 residues long. Losses at the gene ends were 3 bases for V and 5 bases for J; bases not matched to a gene: 4. The CDR3 loop is CASSWTGLNEQYF. CDR3 DNA sequence: TGTGCCAGCAGCTGGACAGGGTTGAACGAGCAGTACTTC.

This rearrangement joins TRBV21-1 to TRBJ1-5; whether TRBD1, the table's D call, matches the DNA was not checked. TRBV21-1 has pseudogene status. The CDR3 extends over 15 amino acids. The CDR3 sequence is CASSKGGSSNQPQHF. The CDR3 DNA sequence: TGTGCCAGCAGCAAAGGGGGCAGTAGCAATCAGCCCCAGCATTTT.

The chain employs TRBV7-9 and TRBJ1-1, with D maybe TRBD1 (6 bases). CDR3 size: 12 residues. V was trimmed by 3 bases and J by 7 bases, leaving 9 bases between them. The germline CDR1 and CDR2 sequences are SEHNR and FQNEAQ (reference sequence). The CDR3 is CASSFQGNEAFF. The CDR3 region has the DNA TGTGCCAGCAGCTTTCAGGGGAATGAAGCTTTCTTT.

The chain has TRBV9 and TRBJ1-1; D remains ambiguous. V lost 7 bases and J lost 1, with 8 bases in between. The CDR3 runs 12 residues. Germline CDR1 and CDR2: SGDLS and YYNGEE. CDR3 sequence reads: CASRSWNTEAFF. The CDR3, as DNA: TGTGCCAGCCGTAGCTGGAACACTGAAGCTTTCTTT.

This clone was detected only a few times. The chain employs TRBV6-2 or TRBV6-3 and TRBJ2-7; possible D gene TRBD2, 6 bases. Germline CDR1 and CDR2: MNHEY and SVGEGT. This CDR3 has 16 amino acids. The V and J ends lost 0 bases and 5 bases respectively, with 17 bases between them. DNA of the CDR3: TGTGCCAGCAGTTACTCGTCCCTAGCGAGTTCCGACGAGCAGTACTTC. Its translation: CASSYSSLASSDEQYF.

V gene TRBV10-3 combines with J gene TRBJ2-3; 10 nucleotides line up with TRBD2. This CDR3 is built from 18 residues. J gave up 0 bases and V 7 bases, and 13 bases lay outside the gene matches. CDR1 and CDR2 from the germline V gene are ENHRY and SYGVKD. CDR3 bases: TGTGCCATCAATAAAGGACTAGCGGCACCTTCTAGCACAGATACGCAGTATTTT. Its translation is CAINKGLAAPSSTDTQYF.

The genes are TRBV7-6 and TRBJ2-1; the match to TRBD1 covers 11 bases. V trimming: 5 bases; J trimming: 8 bases; junction bases outside the gene matches: 8. Germline V CDR1 and CDR2: SGHVS, FNYEAQ. This CDR3 contains 15 residues. The CDR3 bases are TGTGCCAGCAGCCCCGGGACAGGGGGTTCCTATGAGCAGTTCTTC. Translating it yields CASSPGTGGSYEQFF.

This sequence joins TRBV4-1 and TRBJ1-5, with unresolved D. Germline-derived CDR1 and CDR2 are MGHRA and YSYEKL. This CDR3 has 14 amino acids. V was trimmed by 4 bases and J by 3 bases, leaving 10 bases between them. The CDR3 DNA follows: TGCGCCAGCAGCCCACAAGAGGCCAATCAGCCCCAGCATTTT. It is translated as CASSPQEANQPQHF.

The gene calls are TRBV11-3 and TRBJ2-1, with 9 bases matching TRBD2. V gave up 7 bases and J gave up 5 bases; unmatched junction bases: 3. The CDR3 totals 13 residues. CDR1 and CDR2 (germline): SGHNT, YENEEA. The chain's CDR3 is CASKAGGDNEQFF. Written as DNA, the CDR3 is TGTGCCAGCAAGGCGGGGGGGGACAATGAGCAGTTCTTC.

The sample holds one count of this clone. This chain connects TRBV6-4 to TRBJ1-1; possible D gene TRBD1, 5 bases. Per germline, CDR1 MRHNA and CDR2 SNTAGT. This CDR3 region has 13 residues. Trimming removed 8 bases from V and 1 base from J, with 11 bases in between. CDR3 DNA: TGTGCCAGCTCGGGACTTCCGAACACTGAAGCTTTCTTT. Protein product: CASSGLPNTEAFF.

This clone was found once. The CDR3 region is CASSYLMTEETQYF. As DNA, the CDR3 is TGTGCCAGCAGTTACTTGATGACAGAGGAGACCCAGTACTTC. The rearrangement links TRBV6-5 to TRBJ2-5, with D tentatively TRBD1 (5 bases). The V end lost 1 base, the J end lost 5 bases, and 11 bases lay between the germline ends. The CDR3 length is 14 residues. Germline CDR1 is MNHEY and CDR2 is SVGAGI.